Below are 8 T cell receptor beta chains sequenced from a single sample in a study of cytomegalovirus exposure and HLA in healthy donors. TCRdb keeps only in-frame clones here, not all; method: immunoSEQ multiplex PCR. The data show a few hundred thousand clones, less than 95% seen once. Sequencing input: PBMCs. The receptors shown here come from a woman younger than 45 in good health and CMV-seronegative.

This CDR3 is CASRGQGDGELFF. DNA for the CDR3: TGCGCCAGCAGGGGACAGGGTGACGGGGAGCTGTTTTTT. The chain recombines TRBV10-2 with TRBJ2-2; TRBD1 matches 9 bases. The CDR3 covers 13 residues. Trimming at V came to 6 bases and at J to 7 bases, leaving 3 bases not matched to a gene. Germline-derived CDR1 and CDR2 are WSHSY and SAAADI.

V gene TRBV5-1 combines with J gene TRBJ2-3; no firm D call. V was clipped by 4 bases and J by 4 bases, with 16 bases between them. Per germline, CDR1 SGHRS and CDR2 YFSETQ. The CDR3 runs to 15 residues. The chain's CDR3 is CASSQIASVADTQYF. The CDR3 nucleotides are TGCGCCAGCAGCCAAATCGCTAGTGTGGCAGATACGCAGTATTTT.

This clone was observed once. The chain combines TRBV10-3 with TRBJ2-7; D may be TRBD1 (5 bases). The CDR3 length is 12 residues. The V gene lost 3 bases and the J gene lost 5 bases, with 8 bases spanning the gap. Germline CDR1 reads ENHRY; CDR2 reads SYGVKD. CDR3 in amino acids: CAISDWGHEQYF. The CDR3 nucleotides read TGTGCCATCAGTGATTGGGGCCACGAGCAGTACTTC.

V gene TRBV5-1 combines with J gene TRBJ2-7; maybe TRBD1 (5 bases). This CDR3 is 15 amino acids long. Trimming pared 0 bases from V and 2 bases from J, leaving 12 bases between. Germline CDR1 is SGHRS and CDR2 is YFSETQ. DNA for the CDR3: TGCGCCAGCAGCTTGGTAACAGGCGAGACCTACGAGCAGTACTTC. Translating it yields CASSLVTGETYEQYF.

CDR3 region: CASSFGGTGELFF. CDR3 nucleotides: TGCGCCAGCAGCTTTGGTGGGACCGGGGAGCTGTTTTTT. The chain couples TRBV5-1 to TRBJ2-2, with D unclear. This CDR3 is built from 13 residues. V was shortened by 2 bases and J by 5 bases, with 7 bases between the two germline ends. Germline V gene data show CDR1 as SGHRS and CDR2 as YFSETQ.

The DNA for the CDR3 is TGCGCCAGCAGCTCGGGACTAGCGAATTACAATGAGCAGTTCTTC. Translating gives CASSSGLANYNEQFF. The chain combines TRBV5-1 with TRBJ2-1; 10 positions agree with TRBD2. This CDR3 has 15 residues. Germline V gene data show CDR1 as SGHRS and CDR2 as YFSETQ. J was trimmed by 4 bases and V by 3 bases; bases with no gene match: 4.

V and J are TRBV5-1 and TRBJ1-4; D not resolved. V lost 0 bases and J 2 bases, leaving 8 bases between the germline ends. The CDR3 has 15 residues. Germline-derived CDR1 and CDR2 are SGHRS and YFSETQ. CDR3 sequence: CASSLVPGTNEKLFF. The CDR3 DNA is TGCGCCAGCAGCTTGGTTCCGGGGACTAATGAAAAACTGTTTTTT. The full variable domain, its missing parts supplied by reference TRBV5-1 and TRBJ1-4, is KAGVTQTPRYLIKTRGQQVTLSCSPISGHRSVSWYQQTPGQGLQFLFEYFSETQRNKGNFPGRFSGRQFSNSRSEMNVSTLELGDSALYLCASSLVPGTNEKLFFGSGTQLSVL.

The V gene is TRBV6-5, the J gene TRBJ1-4, with 7 nucleotides matching TRBD1. This CDR3 region has 15 residues. Germline CDR1 reads MNHEY; CDR2 reads SVGAGI. V shed 6 bases and J 3 bases; nucleotides not matched to a gene: 7. The CDR3 coding sequence is TGTGCCAGCAGGCGTCACAGGGGAGCTAATGAAAAACTGTTTTTT. Its protein product is CASRRHRGANEKLFF.